This entry features one TCR beta chain sequence. What it binds is unknown. The libraries were made with immunoSEQ version 4 in survey mode. Generated by immunoSEQ multiplex PCR, the TCRdb table keeps only in-frame clones and is missing some. The sample includes about 33,000 clones, around four fifths of them seen just once. Germline V CDR1 and CDR2: MDHEN, SYDVKM. The CDR3 totals 11 residues. V dropped 7 bases and J dropped 10 bases, with 13 bases sitting between them. These data belong to a study of persistence of HIV-infected CD4 T cells. Overall study context: Donors had been on suppressive ART for a median of 8 years.

Stimulation used 8.5 to 10 ug/mL lysate from CMV-infected fibroblasts. Sorted nonresponding memory CD4+ T cells were CD40L-negative, CD69-negative, CD45RO-high. Donors had CD4+ T cell counts above 400 cells/uL and were CMV-seropositive. General study results and limits: The rare CMV-responding cells with HIV-1 proviruses were not separately TCR-sequenced.

The source of this sequence is an adult man with HIV who was CMV-seropositive. The input for sequencing was CD4+ T cells sorted from PBMCs after approximately 18-hour stimulation, taken from a patient who received antiretroviral therapy. The chain carries TRBV28 and TRBJ1-2, with D hard to call. The CDR3 region has the DNA TGTGCCAGCACCTCTACTAACACCTACACCTTC. Translating gives CASTSTNTYTF.